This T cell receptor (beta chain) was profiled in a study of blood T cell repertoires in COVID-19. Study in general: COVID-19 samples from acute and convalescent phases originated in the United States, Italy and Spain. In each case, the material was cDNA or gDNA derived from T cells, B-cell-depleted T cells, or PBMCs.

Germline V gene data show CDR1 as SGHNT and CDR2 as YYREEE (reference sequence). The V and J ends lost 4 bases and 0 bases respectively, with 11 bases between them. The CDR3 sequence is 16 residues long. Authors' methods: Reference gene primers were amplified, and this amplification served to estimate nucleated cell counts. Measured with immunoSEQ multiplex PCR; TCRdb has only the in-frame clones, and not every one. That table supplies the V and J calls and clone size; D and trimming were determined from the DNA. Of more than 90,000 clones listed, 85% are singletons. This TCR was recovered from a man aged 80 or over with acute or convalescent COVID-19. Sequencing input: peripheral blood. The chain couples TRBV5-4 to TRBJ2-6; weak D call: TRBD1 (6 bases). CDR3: CASSEDSFSGANVLTF. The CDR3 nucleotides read TGTGCCAGCAGCGAGGACAGTTTCTCTGGGGCCAACGTCCTGACTTTC.